Shown below are 7 T cell receptor beta chains from a single sample sequenced in a study of T cell changes during pregnancy in multiple sclerosis. TCRdb's copy holds only in-frame clones and misses some; the assay was immunoSEQ multiplex PCR. The profile shows approximately 32,000 clones, roughly nine tenths of them singletons. The sample consisted of CD8+ T cells from peripheral blood mononuclear cells, taken in the second trimester of pregnancy. Receptors originate from a female donor with multiple sclerosis, enrolled in a pregnancy study.

This clone has just one count. The rearrangement joins TRBV5-1 to TRBJ2-1; TRBD2 aligns across 9 bases. CDR1 SGHRS and CDR2 YFSETQ come from the germline V gene. Losses at the gene ends were 6 bases for V and 6 bases for J; bases not matched to a gene: 10. This CDR3 has 15 residues. CDR3 nucleotide sequence: TGCGCCAGCAAAAGCAGAGCGGGAGGCCCCAATGAGCAGTTCTTC. Protein product: CASKSRAGGPNEQFF.

V and J are TRBV19 and TRBJ1-6; 8 nucleotides line up with TRBD1. CDR1 LNHDA and CDR2 SQIVND come from the germline V gene (reference sequence). The trim removed 11 bases at V and 7 bases at J, leaving 7 bases unmatched. The CDR3 runs to 13 residues. Here the CDR3 reads CASRRTGNSPLHF. The CDR3 DNA reads TGTGCCTCCCGCAGGACAGGGAATTCACCCCTCCACTTT.

This clone was observed a handful of times. The chain joins TRBV29-1 to TRBJ2-1; 7 positions agree with TRBD2. There are 14 residues in the CDR3. The germline CDR1 and CDR2 sequences are SQVTM and ANQGSEA. J lost 1 base, V lost 3 bases, and 3 bases had no gene match. The CDR3 DNA reads TGCAGCGTTGAGGGCGGGGGATCCTACAATGAGCAGTTCTTC. Protein product: CSVEGGGSYNEQFF.

The chain joins TRBV9 to TRBJ2-5; 10 nucleotides line up with TRBD1. The CDR3 is 16 amino acids. Germline V gives CDR1 SGDLS, CDR2 YYNGEE. The junction had 6 bases not matched to a gene; V was cut back by 0 bases and J by 4 bases. CDR3 region: CASSVEGQGQSETQYF. DNA for the CDR3: TGTGCCAGCAGCGTAGAGGGACAGGGGCAGTCAGAGACCCAGTACTTC.

The gene calls are TRBV28 and TRBJ2-7; 11 nucleotides match TRBD1. CDR1 is MDHEN, CDR2 SYDVKM, per germline. The CDR3 sequence is 14 residues long. J gave up 3 bases and V 6 bases, and 4 bases lay outside the gene matches. CDR3 DNA sequence: TGTGCCAGCAGCCCCGGGACAGGGGGCTACGAGCAGTACTTC. The encoded protein is CASSPGTGGYEQYF.

The rearrangement links TRBV7-9 to TRBJ1-6; TRBD1 is a possible D gene (5 bases). Germline-derived CDR1 and CDR2 are SEHNR and FQNEAQ (reference sequence). This CDR3 is 12 amino acids long. Trimming cost V 1 base and J 11 bases, with 6 bases left between them. The CDR3 bases are TGTGCCAGCAGCTTAGAGGGGACACCCCTCCACTTT. Translating it yields CASSLEGTPLHF.

The chain is built from TRBV14 and TRBJ2-1; 8 bases are a match to TRBD2. V lost 1 base and J lost 0; bases outside the gene matches: 8. This CDR3 spans 18 amino acids. Per the germline V gene, CDR1 is SGHDN and CDR2 is FVKESK. This CDR3 is CASSQGGAGAYSYNEQFF. The CDR3 nucleotides are TGTGCCAGCAGCCAAGGGGGAGCGGGAGCTTACTCCTACAATGAGCAGTTCTTC.